Listed below are T cell receptor beta chains from one sample, sequenced in a study of beta chain features in type 1 diabetes. Method: immunoSEQ multiplex PCR; TCRdb's copy keeps in-frame clones and lacks some. The sample has more than 200,000 clones, around 16% seen once. The sample was naive CD4+ T cells from blood. Receptors originate from a young man with type 1 diabetes. Each CDR3 is given with its conserved first and last residue. D genes are given only for firm matches. For some rows the clone size is stated as once, few or many, or as a class when expanded; others skip it.

CDR3nt | CDR3aa | j_gene | d_gene | abundance | v_gene
TGTGCCAGTAAGGGCAGTATCCCGTCCTACGAGCAGTACTTC | CASKGSIPSYEQYF | TRBJ2-7 | . | few | TRBV19
TGTGCCACCGCCTTGAGCTCCTACAATGAGCAGTTCTTC | CATALSSYNEQFF | TRBJ2-1 | . | . | TRBV27
TGCAGCGTTCCCCCAGGGGGCAATACACAGTATTTT | CSVPPGGNTQYF | TRBJ2-3 | TRBD1 | few | TRBV29-1
TGTGCCTGGAGTGGTAGCGGGCAAGAGACCCAGTACTTC | CAWSGSGQETQYF | TRBJ2-5 | TRBD2 | few | TRBV30
TGCAGCGCCGGGACAGGGCGGGGCACTGAAGCTTTCTTT | CSAGTGRGTEAFF | TRBJ1-1 | TRBD1 | . | TRBV29-1
TGTGCCAGCGGGCAGGAAGCTAACTATGGCTACACCTTC | CASGQEANYGYTF | TRBJ1-2 | . | few | TRBV2
TGTGCCAGCAGCCTATCGGACAGAAATGTTCCCTATGGCTACACCTTC | CASSLSDRNVPYGYTF | TRBJ1-2 | . | . | TRBV4-2
TGTGCCAGCAGCCAAAGGGTAGGAAGGACTAGCGTCCACGAGCAGTACTTC | CASSQRVGRTSVHEQYF | TRBJ2-7 | TRBD2 | . | TRBV14
TGTGCCACCAGCAGAGGGGGGGTTTTAGATGAGCAGTTCTTC | CATSRGGVLDEQFF | TRBJ2-1 | . | few | TRBV15
TGTGCCAGCTGGCGGGGACAGGGTGACAATGAGCAGTTCTTC | CASWRGQGDNEQFF | TRBJ2-1 | TRBD1 | few | TRBV9
TGTGCCAGCAGTTTAGGAGGGGGCGTAGTTTATGGCTACACCTTC | CASSLGGGVVYGYTF | TRBJ1-2 | TRBD1 | . | TRBV28
TGTGCCTGGACCCCCCTAGCGGGAGTTATTTATCAGCAGTTCTTC | CAWTPLAGVIYQQFF | TRBJ2-1 | TRBD2 | . | TRBV30
TGTGCCAGCAGCTTAGCTTTCTTTTCAGCGGGAGGCATTTTTAGCACAGATACGCAGTATTTT | CASSLAFFSAGGIFSTDTQYF | TRBJ2-3 | TRBD2 | few | TRBV13
TGTGCCAGCTCACCACCCGCACAGGGGGAGCAGTACTTC | CASSPPAQGEQYF | TRBJ2-7 | TRBD1 | . | TRBV18
TGTGCCAGCAGGGGAGCTGTGGGATCCAAGGCAGATACGCAGTATTTT | CASRGAVGSKADTQYF | TRBJ2-3 | . | . | TRBV28
TGTGCCACGAGGCGCGGGAGTGGGGGCCAAGAGACCCAGTACTTC | CATRRGSGGQETQYF | TRBJ2-5 | TRBD2 | few | TRBV15
TGTGCCAGCAGACCAGGGACAGTCAATGAGCAGTTCTTC | CASRPGTVNEQFF | TRBJ2-1 | TRBD1 | . | TRBV7-9
TGTGCCAGCAACACCCTTGGGCCGCAAGAGACCCAGTACTTC | CASNTLGPQETQYF | TRBJ2-5 | . | few | TRBV2
TGTGCCAGCTCCGAGTCCCGACAATCTCCAGAGACCCAGTACTTC | CASSESRQSPETQYF | TRBJ2-5 | . | few | TRBV18
TGTGCCAGCAGCGTAACGGTAGACACTGAAGCTTTCTTT | CASSVTVDTEAFF | TRBJ1-1 | . | . | TRBV9
TGTGCCAGCAGCCCGGGACCTATCGTAGCAGATACGCAGTATTTT | CASSPGPIVADTQYF | TRBJ2-3 | . | . | TRBV9
TGTGCCAGCAGTGAAGATGGGGGCGCCCACAATGAGCAGTTCTTC | CASSEDGGAHNEQFF | TRBJ2-1 | . | . | TRBV6-1
TGTGCCAGCAGCTTTAGAAGGGGGACCTACGAGCAGTACTTC | CASSFRRGTYEQYF | TRBJ2-7 | . | . | TRBV13
TGTGCCTGGGGGAGGGGCAATCAGCCCCAGCATTTT | CAWGRGNQPQHF | TRBJ1-5 | . | few | TRBV30
TGTGCCAGCAGCGACAATCGCAATGAGCAGTTCTTC | CASSDNRNEQFF | TRBJ2-1 | . | . | TRBV7-3
TGTGCCAGCAGCGTAGTAGGGAGAACAGATACGCAGTATTTT | CASSVVGRTDTQYF | TRBJ2-3 | . | few | TRBV9
TGTGCCAGCAGTGAAGCGGCACTAGCGACGCGGTACTTC | CASSEAALATRYF | TRBJ2-5 | TRBD2 | . | TRBV2
TGCAGCGTTAGCGGGGGGAACGAGCAGTACTTC | CSVSGGNEQYF | TRBJ2-7 | TRBD2 | few | TRBV29-1
TGTGCCAGCAGCGTTAAGGGCGGCGGAAACACTGAAGCTTTCTTT | CASSVKGGGNTEAFF | TRBJ1-1 | . | . | TRBV9
TGTGCCAGCAGCCAAGATCCATGGGTACCCCTAAGGACCCAGTACTTC | CASSQDPWVPLRTQYF | TRBJ2-5 | . | few | TRBV14
TGTGCCAGCAGCTCACAAACCAACACTGAAGCTTTCTTT | CASSSQTNTEAFF | TRBJ1-1 | . | few | TRBV11-2
TGTGCCAGCAGTTTAAGTGGGACTAGAGATCATACGCAGTATTTT | CASSLSGTRDHTQYF | TRBJ2-3 | TRBD2 | . | TRBV27
TGCAGCGCCGCGGGAGAGACCCAGTACTTC | CSAAGETQYF | TRBJ2-5 | . | many | TRBV29-1
TGTGCCAGCAGTTCCCCCTCGTCGATCCTCTACGAGCAGTACTTC | CASSSPSSILYEQYF | TRBJ2-7 | . | . | TRBV27
TGTGCCAGCAGCTCCCGGGTTATTAATACGCAGTATTTT | CASSSRVINTQYF | TRBJ2-3 | . | . | TRBV7-2
TGCGCCAGCAGCCAAGAGAGATATCAGCCCCAGCATTTT | CASSQERYQPQHF | TRBJ1-5 | . | few | TRBV4-1
TGTGCCAGCAGCGTAGTGGCAGGGGGAGCAGAGACCCAGTACTTC | CASSVVAGGAETQYF | TRBJ2-5 | TRBD1 | . | TRBV9
TGTGCCAGCAGCTTAGAGGGACAGGATTACAATGAGCAGTTCTTC | CASSLEGQDYNEQFF | TRBJ2-1 | TRBD1 | . | TRBV7-3
TGTGCCAGCAGTAGTAAGCGGGAGGTGGAGACCCAGTACTTC | CASSSKREVETQYF | TRBJ2-5 | TRBD2 | few | TRBV27
TGTGCCAGCTCACCCGGGGTAGGGAACTCCTACGAGCAGTACTTC | CASSPGVGNSYEQYF | TRBJ2-7 | . | . | TRBV18
TGTGCCTGGAGTAAGGCTAGCGGGATAGAATACGAGCAGTACTTC | CAWSKASGIEYEQYF | TRBJ2-7 | TRBD2 | . | TRBV30
TGCAGCTCCCAGCGGCTATTTAACACTGAAGCTTTCTTT | CSSQRLFNTEAFF | TRBJ1-1 | . | few | TRBV29-1
TGTGCCAGTAGTAGAGGGGAGACCCAGTACTTC | CASSRGETQYF | TRBJ2-5 | . | few | TRBV19